This record looks at one T cell receptor beta chain sequence and its context. No antigen is known for it. This CDR3 spans 14 amino acids. V lost 4 bases and J lost 7, with 15 bases in between. Per germline, CDR1 SGHRS and CDR2 YFSETQ. The entry originates in a study of CD8 T cells in ankylosing spondylitis. Construction of TCR beta libraries was performed using quantitative 5'-RACE with molecular barcodes. Each CDR3 protein is one row after TCRdb ran MiXCR on the 5' RACE reads. The sample includes about 510,000 distinct CDR3 sequences, about 5.4% of them seen just once. Regarding the study as a whole: A motif in TCR beta, a set of 8 or 9 highly homologous variants, appeared characteristic of ankylosing spondylitis blood.

The sequence was obtained from a male donor with ankylosing spondylitis. V usage is TRBV5-1 and J usage is TRBJ2-1; a possible D gene is TRBD2 (6 bases). Sequenced sample: blood, either unsorted or a sorted T cell fraction (not recorded which). The CDR3 sequence is CASSPVGRVNEQFF. DNA for the CDR3: TGCGCCAGCAGCCCCGTCGGGAGAGTGAATGAGCAGTTCTTC.